The clone carrying this TCR beta chain was recorded a few times. This specimen comes from a study of T cells after yellow fever vaccination. As for the study in general: The authors prepared low-cell-number fractions using SMART-Seq v4 Ultra Low Input.

UMIs and a universal primer site were added when TCR cDNA was made by 5'RACE template switching. One entry per CDR3 protein, called by TCRdb with MiXCR from the 5' RACE reads. The sample has roughly 350,000 distinct CDR3 sequences; roughly 4.3% are singletons. There are 16 residues in the CDR3. Per the germline V gene, CDR1 is SGHNT and CDR2 is YENEEA. V was cut by 2 bases and J by 4 bases, with 15 bases left in between. This chain connects TRBV11-3 to TRBJ2-1; D is perhaps TRBD2 (5 bases). The sequence was collected from a man aged 18 to 30 who received the YFV17D yellow fever vaccine. Sequenced here: PBMCs, sampled 5 days after the yellow fever booster vaccination. The CDR3: CASSLRPFPGYNEQFF. CDR3 bases: TGTGCCAGCAGCTTAAGACCCTTTCCGGGGTACAATGAGCAGTTCTTC. Together with reference TRBV11-3 and TRBJ2-1, the CDR3 gives the full variable domain: EAGVVQSPRYKIIEKKQPVAFWCNPISGHNTLYWYLQNLGQGPELLIRYENEEAVDDSQLPKDRFSAERLKGVDSTLKIQPAELGDSAVYLCASSLRPFPGYNEQFFGPGTRLTVL.